These T cell receptor beta chains were read from a single sample in a study of technical replicates of blood from several donors. Profiled with immunoSEQ multiplex PCR; TCRdb holds only in-frame clones, not every one. The sample holds approximately 73,000 clones, around 93% seen once. The specimen sequenced was T cells isolated from PBMCs. Source of these receptors: a human donor in good health. CDR3s include the opening cysteine and the closing phenylalanine or tryptophan. A D gene is named only where the DNA matches it firmly. Some rows have no size entry. The others give once, few or many, or a class for an expanded clone.

.	.	TRBV11-2	TRBJ2-5	CASSLVLQETQYF	TGTGCCAGCAGCTTAGTTCTCCAAGAGACCCAGTACTTC
TRBD1	.	TRBV7-6	TRBJ2-7	CASSTGDRGRDYSPYEQYF	TGTGCCAGCAGCACCGGTGACAGGGGGCGCGACTATTCCCCCTACGAGCAGTACTTC
TRBD1	once	TRBV7-9	TRBJ2-3	CASSFRDRMADTQYF	TGTGCCAGCAGCTTTAGGGACAGAATGGCAGATACGCAGTATTTT
.	.	TRBV30	TRBJ2-3	CAWSVGGADTQYF	TGTGCCTGGAGTGTAGGAGGGGCAGATACGCAGTATTTT
.	.	TRBV5-1	TRBJ2-2	CASSYSAGANTGELFF	TGCGCCAGCAGCTATTCGGCAGGGGCGAACACCGGGGAGCTGTTTTTT
TRBD1	.	TRBV4-1	TRBJ1-2	CASSQASDRGSNYGYTF	TGCGCCAGCAGCCAGGCCTCCGACAGGGGCTCTAACTATGGCTACACCTTC
TRBD2	.	TRBV7-6	TRBJ2-3	CASSLWAGGSTDTQYF	TGTGCCAGCAGCTTATGGGCGGGGGGTTCGACAGATACGCAGTATTTT
.	.	TRBV5-6	TRBJ1-5	CASRYYGESNNQPQHF	TGTGCCAGCAGATACTACGGGGAGAGCAACAATCAGCCCCAGCATTTT
.	.	TRBV19	TRBJ2-7	CASSEGQGLNEQYF	TGTGCCAGTAGCGAAGGGCAGGGGCTTAACGAGCAGTACTTC
TRBD1	.	TRBV27	TRBJ2-7	CASSLGTGDEQYF	TGTGCCAGCAGTTTAGGGACAGGGGACGAGCAGTACTTC
TRBD2	.	TRBV2	TRBJ2-1	CASSDLTSGRAKTYNEQFF	TGTGCCAGCAGTGATTTGACTAGCGGGAGGGCCAAAACCTACAATGAGCAGTTCTTC
.	.	TRBV5-1	TRBJ1-5	CASSMEGIQPQHF	TGCGCCAGCAGCATGGAGGGGATTCAGCCCCAGCATTTT
.	.	TRBV7-9	TRBJ1-3	CASSDDRSSGNTIYF	TGTGCCAGCAGCGATGACCGGAGCTCTGGAAACACCATATATTTT
.	.	TRBV6-5	TRBJ2-2	CASSYNTGRTGELFF	TGTGCCAGCAGTTACAATACAGGGCGTACCGGGGAGCTGTTTTTT
.	.	TRBV20-1	TRBJ1-1	CSASRLTEAFF	TGCAGTGCTAGCAGACTAACTGAAGCTTTCTTT
.	.	TRBV27	TRBJ1-3	CASRELGAGDTIYF	TGTGCCAGCAGGGAGTTGGGGGCGGGGGACACCATATATTTT
.	.	TRBV19	TRBJ1-5	CASRDFHSNQPQHF	TGTGCCAGTAGGGACTTCCATAGCAATCAGCCCCAGCATTTT
TRBD1	.	TRBV28	TRBJ1-1	CASSLRYRGNGTEAFF	TGTGCCAGCAGTTTGCGGTACAGGGGGAATGGCACTGAAGCTTTCTTT
.	.	TRBV18	TRBJ1-4	CASSPGGASTNEKLFF	TGTGCCAGCTCACCCGGGGGGGCTTCAACTAATGAAAAACTGTTTTTT
TRBD2	.	TRBV5-1	TRBJ2-1	CASTGLAGAPYNEQFF	TGCGCCAGCACTGGACTAGCGGGGGCTCCCTACAATGAGCAGTTCTTC
.	.	TRBV7-6	TRBJ1-5	CASSLGSRASNPNQPQHF	TGTGCCAGCAGCTTAGGGTCGCGGGCCTCGAACCCAAATCAGCCCCAGCATTTT
TRBD1	.	TRBV19	TRBJ2-1	CASSNQPTGGANNEQFF	TGTGCCAGTAGTAACCAACCGACAGGGGGCGCAAACAATGAGCAGTTCTTC
TRBD1	.	TRBV5-1	TRBJ1-4	CASSRGDRVATNEKLFF	TGCGCCAGCAGCCGGGGAGACAGGGTTGCAACTAATGAAAAACTGTTTTTT
.	.	TRBV28	TRBJ1-2	CASSRAANYGYTF	TGTGCCAGCAGCAGGGCAGCTAACTATGGCTACACCTTC
.	.	TRBV25-1	TRBJ1-2	CASSEPGFGGYTF	TGTGCCAGCAGTGAACCAGGGTTTGGAGGCTACACCTTC
.	.	TRBV7-9	TRBJ1-3	CASSLGIRVRSGNTIYF	TGTGCCAGCAGCTTAGGGATCAGGGTTCGGTCTGGAAACACCATATATTTT
.	.	TRBV30	TRBJ1-1	CAWKGDAGNTEAFF	TGTGCCTGGAAGGGGGACGCAGGGAACACTGAAGCTTTCTTT
TRBD2	.	TRBV9	TRBJ2-7	CASSVGTSPHEQYF	TGTGCCAGCAGCGTAGGGACTAGTCCCCACGAGCAGTACTTC
TRBD2	.	TRBV5-8	TRBJ2-7	CASSGGGGVNYEQYF	TGTGCCAGCAGCGGCGGTGGGGGGGTGAACTACGAGCAGTACTTC